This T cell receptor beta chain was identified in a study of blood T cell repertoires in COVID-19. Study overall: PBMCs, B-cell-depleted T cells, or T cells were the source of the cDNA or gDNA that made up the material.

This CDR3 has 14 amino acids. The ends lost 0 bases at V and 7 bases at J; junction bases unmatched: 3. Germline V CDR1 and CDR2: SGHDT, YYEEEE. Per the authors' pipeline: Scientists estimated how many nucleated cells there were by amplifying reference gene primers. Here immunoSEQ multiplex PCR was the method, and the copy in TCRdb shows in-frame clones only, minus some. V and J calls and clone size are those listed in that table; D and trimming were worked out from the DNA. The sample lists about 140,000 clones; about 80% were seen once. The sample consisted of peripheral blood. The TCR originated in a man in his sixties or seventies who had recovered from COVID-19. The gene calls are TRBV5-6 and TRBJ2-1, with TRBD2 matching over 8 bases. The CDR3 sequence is CASSLAGGPNEQFF. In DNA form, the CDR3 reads TGTGCCAGCAGCTTGGCGGGAGGGCCAAATGAGCAGTTCTTC.